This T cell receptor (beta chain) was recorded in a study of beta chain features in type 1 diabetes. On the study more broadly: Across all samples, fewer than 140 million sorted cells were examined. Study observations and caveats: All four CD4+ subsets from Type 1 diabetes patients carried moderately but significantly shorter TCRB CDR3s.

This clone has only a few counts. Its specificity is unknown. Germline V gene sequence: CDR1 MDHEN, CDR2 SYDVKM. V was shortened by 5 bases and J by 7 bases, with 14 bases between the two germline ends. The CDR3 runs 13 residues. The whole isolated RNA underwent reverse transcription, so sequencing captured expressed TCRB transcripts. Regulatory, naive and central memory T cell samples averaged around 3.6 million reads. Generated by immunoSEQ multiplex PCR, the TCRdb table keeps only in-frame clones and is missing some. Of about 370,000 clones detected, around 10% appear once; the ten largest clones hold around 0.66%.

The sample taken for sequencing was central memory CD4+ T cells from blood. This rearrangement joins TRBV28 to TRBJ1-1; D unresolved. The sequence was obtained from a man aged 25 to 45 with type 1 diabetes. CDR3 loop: CASSPPGSGEAFF. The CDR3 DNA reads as TGTGCCAGCAGTCCCCCCGGAAGCGGTGAAGCTTTCTTT.